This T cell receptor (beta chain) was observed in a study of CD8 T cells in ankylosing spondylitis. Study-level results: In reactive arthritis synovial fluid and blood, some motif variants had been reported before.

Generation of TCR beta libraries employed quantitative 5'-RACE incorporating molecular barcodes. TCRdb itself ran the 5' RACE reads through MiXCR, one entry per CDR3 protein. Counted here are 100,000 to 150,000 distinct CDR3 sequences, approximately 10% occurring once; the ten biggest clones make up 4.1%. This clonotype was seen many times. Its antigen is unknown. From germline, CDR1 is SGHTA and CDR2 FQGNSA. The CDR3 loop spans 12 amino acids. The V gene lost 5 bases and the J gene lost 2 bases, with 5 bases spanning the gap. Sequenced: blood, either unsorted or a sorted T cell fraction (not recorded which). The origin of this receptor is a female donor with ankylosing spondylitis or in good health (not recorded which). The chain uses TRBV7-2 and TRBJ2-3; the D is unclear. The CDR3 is CASSPFTDTQYF. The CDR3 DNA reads TGTGCCAGCAGCCCCTTCACAGATACGCAGTATTTT.